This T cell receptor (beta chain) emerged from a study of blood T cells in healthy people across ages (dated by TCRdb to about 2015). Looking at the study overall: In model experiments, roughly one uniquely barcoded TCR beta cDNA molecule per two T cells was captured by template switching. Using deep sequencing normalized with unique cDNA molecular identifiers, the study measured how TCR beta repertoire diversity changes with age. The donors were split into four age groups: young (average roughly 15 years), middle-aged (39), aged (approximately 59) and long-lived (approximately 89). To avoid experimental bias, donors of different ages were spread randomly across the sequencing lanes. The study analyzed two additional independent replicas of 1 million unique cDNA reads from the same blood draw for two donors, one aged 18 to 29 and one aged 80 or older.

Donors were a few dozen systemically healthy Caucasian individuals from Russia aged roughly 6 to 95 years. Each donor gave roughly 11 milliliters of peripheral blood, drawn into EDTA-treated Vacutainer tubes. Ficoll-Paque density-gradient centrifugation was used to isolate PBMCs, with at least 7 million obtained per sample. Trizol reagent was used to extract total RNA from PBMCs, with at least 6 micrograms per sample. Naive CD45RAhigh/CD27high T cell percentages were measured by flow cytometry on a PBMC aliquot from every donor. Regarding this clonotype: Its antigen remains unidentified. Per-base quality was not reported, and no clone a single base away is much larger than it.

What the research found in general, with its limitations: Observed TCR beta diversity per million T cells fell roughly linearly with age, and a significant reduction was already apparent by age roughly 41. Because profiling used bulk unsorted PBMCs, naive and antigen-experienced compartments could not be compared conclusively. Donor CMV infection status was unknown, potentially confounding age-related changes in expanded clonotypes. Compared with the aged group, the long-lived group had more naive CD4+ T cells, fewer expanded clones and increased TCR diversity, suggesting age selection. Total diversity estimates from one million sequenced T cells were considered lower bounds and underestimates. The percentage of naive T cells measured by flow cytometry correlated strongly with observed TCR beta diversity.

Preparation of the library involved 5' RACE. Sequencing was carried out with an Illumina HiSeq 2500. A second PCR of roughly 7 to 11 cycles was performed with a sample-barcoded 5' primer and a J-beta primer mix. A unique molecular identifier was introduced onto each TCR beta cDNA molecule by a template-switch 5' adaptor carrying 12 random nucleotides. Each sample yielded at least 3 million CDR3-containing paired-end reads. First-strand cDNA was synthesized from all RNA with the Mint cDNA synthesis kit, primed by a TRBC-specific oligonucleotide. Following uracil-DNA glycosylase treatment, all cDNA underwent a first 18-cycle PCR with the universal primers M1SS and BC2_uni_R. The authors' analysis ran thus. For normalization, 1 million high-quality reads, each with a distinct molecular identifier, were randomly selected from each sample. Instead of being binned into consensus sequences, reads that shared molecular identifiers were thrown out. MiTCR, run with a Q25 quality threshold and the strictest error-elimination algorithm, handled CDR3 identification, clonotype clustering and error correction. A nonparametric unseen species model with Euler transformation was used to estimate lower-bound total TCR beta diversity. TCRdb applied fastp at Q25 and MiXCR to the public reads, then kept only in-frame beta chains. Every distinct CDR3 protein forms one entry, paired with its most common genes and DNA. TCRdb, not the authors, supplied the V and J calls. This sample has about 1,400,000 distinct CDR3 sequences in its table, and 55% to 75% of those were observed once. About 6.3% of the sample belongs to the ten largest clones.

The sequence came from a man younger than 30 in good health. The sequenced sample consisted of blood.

The DNA sequence reads TGTGCCAGCAGCTATGGCGGCGGGAGGACTGAAGCTTTCTTT. This sequence encodes CASSYGGGRTEAFF. The chain is assembled from TRBV7-9 and TRBJ1-1, with no confident D gene call. The germline ends are 14 bases apart after V is trimmed by 4 bases and J by 5 bases. The CDR3, cysteine through phenylalanine, is 14 amino acids long. This entry keeps only the CDR3 DNA: 42 bases, framed from base 1. The germline V gene (reference sequence) supplies CDR1 SEHNR and CDR2 FQNEAQ.